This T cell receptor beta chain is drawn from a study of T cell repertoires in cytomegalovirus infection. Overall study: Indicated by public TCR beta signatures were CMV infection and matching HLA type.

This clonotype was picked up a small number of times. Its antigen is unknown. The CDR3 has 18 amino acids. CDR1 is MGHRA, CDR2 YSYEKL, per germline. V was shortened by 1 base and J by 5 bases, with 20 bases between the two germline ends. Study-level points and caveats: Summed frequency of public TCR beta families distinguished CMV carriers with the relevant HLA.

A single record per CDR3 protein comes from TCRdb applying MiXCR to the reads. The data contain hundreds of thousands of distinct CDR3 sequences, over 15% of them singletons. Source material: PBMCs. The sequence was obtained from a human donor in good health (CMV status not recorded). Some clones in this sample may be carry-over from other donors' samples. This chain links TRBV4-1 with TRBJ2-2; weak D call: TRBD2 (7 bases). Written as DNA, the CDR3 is TGCGCCAGCAGCCAAGGGATCTTGGGGGGGCTCGAAACCGGGGAGCTGTTTTTT. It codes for CASSQGILGGLETGELFF.